The source of this TCR beta chain is a study of blood T cell repertoires in COVID-19 (dated by TCRdb to about 2020). With respect to the entire study: Collaborator samples came from the United States, Italy and Spain and covered acute and convalescent phases of COVID-19. The prospective study material was composed of cDNA or gDNA derived from T cells, B-cell-depleted T cells, or PBMCs. A de-identified subject ID, COVID-19 status, age in years and sex were almost always included in the sample metadata. Samples were obtained from the ongoing ImmuneRACE study (first 160 participants) and from approximately 1,200 subjects provided by 6 global collaborators. The repertoires were made available in a free public database intended to serve as a resource for research on the immune response to SARS-CoV-2. The dataset comprised deeply sampled blood TCRbeta repertoires from subjects exposed to, actively infected with, or recovered from COVID-19. Where available, HLA class I and class II types were taken from metadata supplied by the sample provider and were not determined by assay-based typing. Here is what the overall study found, with its caveats: How much clinical and demographic metadata was included differed by source and by participant, and the metadata was provided uncurated.

This clone was recorded once. Its antigen has not been determined. Base quality data are lacking; no much larger clone is found one base away. The immunoSEQ Assay, a bias-controlled multiplex PCR, was used to amplify TCRbeta CDR3 regions from genomic DNA. The original pipeline was this. Nucleated cell counts per sample were estimated from amplification of reference gene primers within the assay. Sequence reads were collapsed and filtered to measure the absolute abundance of every unique TCRbeta CDR3 rearrangement. For each sample, productive Simpson clonality was calculated by taking the square root of Simpson's diversity index across productive rearrangements. TCRdb took over this immuneACCESS table, retaining in-frame rearrangements with V and J assigned. Such tables are incomplete; in checked studies, under half of the missing clones stem from an unresolved V gene, and the remainder is unexplained. V and J calls and clone size are those listed in that table; D and trimming were worked out from the DNA. The sample has around 210,000 clones on record, 88% of them singletons. The biggest ten clones account for around 1.6% of the sample.

Whole blood was collected in K2EDTA tubes by collaborating institutions according to the institutions' own protocols. For TCRbeta analysis, collaborator samples were shipped as frozen whole blood, as isolated PBMCs, or as DNA extracted from either sample type. Germline trimming: 0 bases from V, 7 bases from J; junction bases outside gene matches: 6. The CDR3 sequence holds 14 residues, the cysteine and phenylalanine included. Only the CDR3 portion is preserved as DNA: 42 bases, with reading frame beginning at the first base. CDR1 SGHRS and CDR2 YFSETQ were looked up in the germline V gene. Specimen: peripheral blood. The source is a man aged 18 to 35 with active or convalescent COVID-19. The sequence is built from TRBV5-1 and TRBJ1-2; 7 bases in the middle match TRBD1. The CDR3 has the sequence CASSLGTGASGYTF. The DNA reads as follows: TGCGCCAGCAGCTTGGGAACAGGGGCGAGTGGCTACACCTTC.